This TCR beta chain comes out of a study of graft-versus-host responses after intestinal transplantation. General study points: GvH clones were identified in recipient marrow, with some first appearing in ileum or blood.

Clones were read by immunoSEQ multiplex PCR, and TCRdb kept only the in-frame ones, dropping some. The sample lists roughly 29,000 clones, around 94% occurring once. This CDR3 has 19 residues. Germline V lookup: CDR1 SGHAT, CDR2 FQNNGV. V lost 4 bases to trimming and J lost 4 bases; unmatched junction nucleotides: 15. Turning to this clone: Its antigen is not identified.

The chain recombines TRBV11-2 with TRBJ2-1, with TRBD2 matching 11 bases. The receptor was isolated from a human patient who received an intestinal transplant, so some T cells may come from the graft donor. Specimen: PBMCs, collected 66 days after intestinal transplant. The chain's CDR3 is CASSSITSGRTSDYNEQFF. The CDR3 DNA reads TGTGCCAGCAGCTCGATTACTAGCGGGAGAACCTCAGATTACAATGAGCAGTTCTTC.